The sequence of this TCR beta chain was determined in a study of OX40 agonist ivuxolimab in advanced cancers. The study, taken as a whole, reports: There was clonal expansion of CD4+ and CD8+ blood T cells by week 6 at 0.1 to 3.0 mg/kg.

About this clone: Its antigen remains unidentified.

Data came from immunoSEQ multiplex PCR; TCRdb stores just in-frame clones and leaves some out. The data contain tens of thousands of clones, approximately 80% of them singletons. The CDR3 is 14 amino acids. V was pared by 5 bases and J by 3 bases, with 11 bases between. Germline values: CDR1 SGHTA, CDR2 FQGNSA. The sequencing used CD4+ or CD8+ T cells sorted from blood, collected in a trial of the OX40 agonist ivuxolimab. J is TRBJ1-5 and V is TRBV7-2; a possible D gene is TRBD1 (6 bases). The TCR sequence derives from an adult with an advanced solid tumor such as melanoma, head and neck, liver or kidney cancer. The DNA of the CDR3 is TGTGCCAGCAGCGCCGACAGGCCCAATCAGCCCCAGCATTTT. This gives the protein CASSADRPNQPQHF.